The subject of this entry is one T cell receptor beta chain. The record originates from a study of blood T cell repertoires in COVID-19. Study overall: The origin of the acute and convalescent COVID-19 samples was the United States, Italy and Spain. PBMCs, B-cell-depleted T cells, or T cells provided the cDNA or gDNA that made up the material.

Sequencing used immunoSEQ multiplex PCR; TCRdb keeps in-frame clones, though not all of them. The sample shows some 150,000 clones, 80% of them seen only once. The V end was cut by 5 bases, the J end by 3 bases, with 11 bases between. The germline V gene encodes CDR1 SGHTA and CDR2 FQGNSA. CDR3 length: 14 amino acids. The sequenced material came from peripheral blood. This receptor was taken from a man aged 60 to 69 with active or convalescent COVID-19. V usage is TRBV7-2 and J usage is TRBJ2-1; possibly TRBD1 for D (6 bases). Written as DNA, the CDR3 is TGTGCCAGCAGCCCTGACAGGAACTACAATGAGCAGTTCTTC. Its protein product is CASSPDRNYNEQFF.